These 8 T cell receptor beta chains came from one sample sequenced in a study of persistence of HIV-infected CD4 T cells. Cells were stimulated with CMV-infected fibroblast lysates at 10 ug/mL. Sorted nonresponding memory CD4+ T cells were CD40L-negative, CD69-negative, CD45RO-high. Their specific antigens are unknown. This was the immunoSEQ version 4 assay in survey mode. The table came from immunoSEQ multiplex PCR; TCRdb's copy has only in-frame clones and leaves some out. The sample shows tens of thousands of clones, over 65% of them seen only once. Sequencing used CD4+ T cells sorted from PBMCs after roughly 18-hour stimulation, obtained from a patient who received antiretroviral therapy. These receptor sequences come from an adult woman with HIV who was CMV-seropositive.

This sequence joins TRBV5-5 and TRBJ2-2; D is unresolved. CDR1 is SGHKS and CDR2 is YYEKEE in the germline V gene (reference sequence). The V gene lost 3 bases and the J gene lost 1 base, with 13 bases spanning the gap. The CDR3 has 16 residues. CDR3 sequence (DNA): TGTGCCAGCAGCTCCCCGGCAGCGATGAACACCGGGGAGCTGTTTTTT. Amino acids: CASSSPAAMNTGELFF.

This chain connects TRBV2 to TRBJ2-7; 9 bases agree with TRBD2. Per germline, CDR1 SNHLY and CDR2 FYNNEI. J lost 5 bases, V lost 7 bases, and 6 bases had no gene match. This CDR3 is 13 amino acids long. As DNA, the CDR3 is TGTGCCAGCACCTCCGGGACTAGCAACGAGCAGTACTTC. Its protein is CASTSGTSNEQYF.

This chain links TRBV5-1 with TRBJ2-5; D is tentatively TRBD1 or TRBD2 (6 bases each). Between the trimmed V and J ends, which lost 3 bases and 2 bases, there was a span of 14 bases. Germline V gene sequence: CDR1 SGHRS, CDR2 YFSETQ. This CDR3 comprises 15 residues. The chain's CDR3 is CASSWGLGGQETQYF. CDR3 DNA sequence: TGCGCCAGCAGCTGGGGGTTAGGGGGGCAAGAGACCCAGTACTTC.

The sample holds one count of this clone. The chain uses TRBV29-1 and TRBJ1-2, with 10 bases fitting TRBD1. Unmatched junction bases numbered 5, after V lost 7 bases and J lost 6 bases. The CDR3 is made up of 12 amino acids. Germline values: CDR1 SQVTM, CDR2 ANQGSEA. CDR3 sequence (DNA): TGCAGCGCTGTGGGACAGGGGAATGGCTACACCTTC. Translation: CSAVGQGNGYTF. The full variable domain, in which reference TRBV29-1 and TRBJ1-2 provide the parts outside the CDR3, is SAVISQKPSRDICQRGTSLTIQCQVDSQVTMMFWYRQQPGQSLTLIATANQGSEATYESGFVIDKFPISRPNLTFSTLTVSNMSPEDSSIYLCSAVGQGNGYTFGSGTRLTVV.

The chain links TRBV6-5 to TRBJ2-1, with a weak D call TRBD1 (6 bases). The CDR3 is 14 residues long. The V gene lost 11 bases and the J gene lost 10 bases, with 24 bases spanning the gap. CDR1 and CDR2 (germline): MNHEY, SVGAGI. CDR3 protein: CASSSGRGGGEQFF. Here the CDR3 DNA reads TGTGCCTCCAGCTCGGGCAGGGGCGGTGGCGAGCAGTTCTTC.

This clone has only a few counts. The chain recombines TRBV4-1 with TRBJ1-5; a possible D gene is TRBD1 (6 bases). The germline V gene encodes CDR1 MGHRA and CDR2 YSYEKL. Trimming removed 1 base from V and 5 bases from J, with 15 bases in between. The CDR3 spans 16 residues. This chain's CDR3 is CASSQGLGAGDQPQHF. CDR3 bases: TGCGCCAGCAGCCAAGGTTTGGGGGCTGGGGATCAGCCCCAGCATTTT.

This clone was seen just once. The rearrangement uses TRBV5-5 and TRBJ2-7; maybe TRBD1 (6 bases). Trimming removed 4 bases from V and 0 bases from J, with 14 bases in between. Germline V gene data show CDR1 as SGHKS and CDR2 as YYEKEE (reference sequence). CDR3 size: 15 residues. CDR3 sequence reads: CASSADSQSSYEQYF. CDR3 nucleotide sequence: TGTGCCAGCAGCGCGGACAGTCAGAGCTCCTACGAGCAGTACTTC. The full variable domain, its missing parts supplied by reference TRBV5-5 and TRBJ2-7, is DAGVTQSPTHLIKTRGQQVTLRCSPISGHKSVSWYQQVLGQGPQFIFQYYEKEERGRGNFPDRFSARQFPNYSSELNVNALLLGDSALYLCASSADSQSSYEQYFGPGTRLTVT.

The CDR3 protein is CASSLRQGVNEKLFF. As DNA, the CDR3 is TGTGCCAGCAGCTTGAGACAGGGTGTTAATGAAAAACTGTTTTTT. J is TRBJ1-4 and V is TRBV5-6; 7 nucleotides line up with TRBD1. The germline gives CDR1 SGHDT, CDR2 YYEEEE. The J segment lost 4 bases and the V segment lost 1 base, leaving 4 bases of the junction unmatched. CDR3 length: 15 amino acids.